This TCR beta chain was captured by sequencing in a study of CD8 T cells in ankylosing spondylitis. This clonotype was detected only a few times. The CDR3 length is 16 residues. CDR1 is SGDLS, CDR2 YYNGEE, per germline. The junction had 12 bases not matched to a gene; V was cut back by 0 bases and J by 9 bases. TCRdb re-called the 5' RACE reads through MiXCR, storing one row per CDR3 protein. The table lists 250,000 to 350,000 distinct CDR3 sequences, around 20% of them singletons. This rearrangement joins TRBV9 to TRBJ2-1; 7 bases agree with TRBD2. The clonotype originates from a female donor with ankylosing spondylitis or in good health (not recorded which). Sequencing was done on a sample of blood, either unsorted or a sorted T cell fraction (not recorded which). The CDR3 loop reads CASSVGVGRSAGEQFF. The CDR3 DNA reads as TGTGCCAGCAGCGTAGGTGTCGGGAGGTCGGCGGGTGAGCAGTTCTTC. The entire variable domain, with the rest obtained from reference TRBV9 and TRBJ2-1, is as follows: DSGVTQTPKHLITATGQRVTLRCSPRSGDLSVYWYQQSLDQGLQFLIQYYNGEERAKGNILERFSAQQFPDLHSELNLSSLELGDSALYFCASSVGVGRSAGEQFFGPGTRLTVL.